This T cell receptor beta chain was sequenced in a study of tumour-infiltrating T cells in Burkitt lymphoma. At the level of the study: All epidemiological Burkitt lymphoma subtypes were represented in the cohort. Repertoire clonality predicted overall and progression-free survival.

TCRdb's copy holds only in-frame clones and misses some; the assay was immunoSEQ multiplex PCR. Of 1,300 to 1,500 clones listed, 9.5% to 12% are singletons. Study-wide points: Many Burkitt lymphoma patients shared several public clonotypes.

In its sample, this clone ranks as large (0.1 to 1%). Its target is not known. The source is a human donor with Burkitt lymphoma. Material for sequencing was tumor tissue.

The CDR3 DNA reads as TGTGCCAGCAGCCAACCCCCCAACGCACAGGGCACCTACGAGCAGTACTTC. Translated: CASSQPPNAQGTYEQYF. The chain is built from TRBV4-2 and TRBJ2-7; D may be TRBD1 (6 bases). V was shortened by 2 bases and J by 2 bases, with 19 bases between the two germline ends. The CDR3 length is 17 residues. Germline CDR1 is LGHNA and CDR2 is YNFKEQ.